This is a list of T cell receptor beta chains from one sample in a study of blood T cell repertoires in COVID-19. Assay used: immunoSEQ multiplex PCR; TCRdb lists only in-frame clones, some missing. Among around 190,000 clones listed, about four fifths were seen once. What was sequenced was peripheral blood. These receptors were taken from a woman aged 40 to 50 with COVID-19, enrolled during active disease. Both conserved end residues are part of each CDR3. A D gene is named only where the DNA matches it firmly. The listing skips clone size in some rows; elsewhere it reads once, few, many or a size class.

d_gene: TRBD1
j_gene: TRBJ2-7
abundance: -
v_gene: TRBV18
CDR3nt: TGTGCCAGCTCACCGCGACAGGGTACCTACGAGCAGTACTTC
CDR3aa: CASSPRQGTYEQYF

d_gene: -
j_gene: TRBJ2-7
abundance: -
v_gene: TRBV7-2
CDR3nt: TGTGCCAGCAGCTTAGGAGGGGGTTGGGTCGAGCAGTACTTC
CDR3aa: CASSLGGGWVEQYF

d_gene: -
j_gene: TRBJ1-1
abundance: -
v_gene: TRBV12-5
CDR3nt: TGTGCTAGTGGTTTGGCCTCCCGCGGGCAGGTAATCGCGAACACTGAAGCTTTCTTT
CDR3aa: CASGLASRGQVIANTEAFF

d_gene: -
j_gene: TRBJ1-6
abundance: -
v_gene: TRBV5-4
CDR3nt: TGTGCCAGCAGCTTAGGGGGACCAGGGAATTCACCCCTCCACTTT
CDR3aa: CASSLGGPGNSPLHF

d_gene: -
j_gene: TRBJ1-1
abundance: few
v_gene: TRBV21-1
CDR3nt: TGTGCCAGCAAAACCACTCTTTTGAACACTGAAGCTTTCTTT
CDR3aa: CASKTTLLNTEAFF

d_gene: TRBD2
j_gene: TRBJ2-3
abundance: -
v_gene: TRBV28
CDR3nt: TGTGCCAGTGGACGGAACATCGGCGGGGGGCTAGGGGATACGCAGTATTTT
CDR3aa: CASGRNIGGGLGDTQYF

d_gene: -
j_gene: TRBJ1-1
abundance: once
v_gene: TRBV7-2
CDR3nt: TGTGCCAGCAGCTTAGTAGAACGGGTTTCCCCGGGAGAGAACACTGAAGCTTTCTTT
CDR3aa: CASSLVERVSPGENTEAFF

d_gene: -
j_gene: TRBJ1-1
abundance: -
v_gene: TRBV6-6
CDR3nt: TGTGCCAGCAGTTACTCGATAGGTTCCATGGGGGGTGAAGCTTTCTTT
CDR3aa: CASSYSIGSMGGEAFF

d_gene: -
j_gene: TRBJ2-7
abundance: few
v_gene: TRBV5-1
CDR3nt: TGCGCCAGCAGCTTGGCTAGCCAGCAAACCTACGAGCAGTACTTC
CDR3aa: CASSLASQQTYEQYF

d_gene: -
j_gene: TRBJ1-1
abundance: -
v_gene: TRBV7-3
CDR3nt: TGTGCCAGCAGCTTAAGTACCTGGACAAAGAACACTGAAGCTTTCTTT
CDR3aa: CASSLSTWTKNTEAFF

d_gene: -
j_gene: TRBJ1-3
abundance: -
v_gene: TRBV5-5
CDR3nt: TGTGCCAGCAGCTTGAGAGCCTCCTCTGGAAACACCATATATTTT
CDR3aa: CASSLRASSGNTIYF

d_gene: TRBD2
j_gene: TRBJ2-7
abundance: -
v_gene: TRBV6-5
CDR3nt: TGTGCCAGCACACGGACTAGCGGGGCCTCCTACGAGCAGTACTTC
CDR3aa: CASTRTSGASYEQYF

d_gene: TRBD2
j_gene: TRBJ2-2
abundance: -
v_gene: TRBV5-4
CDR3nt: TGTGCCAGCAGCGTAACTAGCGGAGGCGGGACCGGGGAGCTGTTTTTT
CDR3aa: CASSVTSGGGTGELFF

d_gene: TRBD1
j_gene: TRBJ1-2
abundance: -
v_gene: TRBV6-5
CDR3nt: TGTGCCAGCAGGCGGGACAGCTTTCGAAGCGGCTACACCTTC
CDR3aa: CASRRDSFRSGYTF

d_gene: -
j_gene: TRBJ1-5
abundance: -
v_gene: TRBV5-8
CDR3nt: TGTGCCAGCAGCTTGGACAGTTTTAATCAGCCCCAGCATTTT
CDR3aa: CASSLDSFNQPQHF

d_gene: TRBD1
j_gene: TRBJ1-1
abundance: -
v_gene: TRBV19
CDR3nt: TGTGCCAGTAGTAAACAGACAGGGGATGGAGCTTTCTTT
CDR3aa: CASSKQTGDGAFF

d_gene: -
j_gene: TRBJ1-4
abundance: few
v_gene: TRBV7-2
CDR3nt: TGTGCCAGCAGCTTAGGTGGGAGCCCAAGGCGTAATGAAAAACTGTTTTTT
CDR3aa: CASSLGGSPRRNEKLFF

d_gene: TRBD1
j_gene: TRBJ1-1
abundance: -
v_gene: TRBV18
CDR3nt: TGTGCCAGCTCACCTTACCGGGACAGGGTCACTGAAGCTTTCTTT
CDR3aa: CASSPYRDRVTEAFF